This T cell receptor (beta chain) was found in a study of blood T cell repertoires in COVID-19. Only in-frame clones appear in the TCRdb table, and some are missing; sequencing was by immunoSEQ multiplex PCR. The profile shows 95,000 to 100,000 clones, 70% to 85% of them singletons. The sample taken for sequencing was peripheral blood. The receptor was derived from a woman in her sixties with acute or convalescent COVID-19.

This CDR3 reads CASSRLRGSGANVLTF. CDR3 DNA sequence: TGTGCCAGCAGCCGTCTCAGGGGCTCTGGGGCCAACGTCCTGACTTTC. The gene calls are TRBV14 and TRBJ2-6; perhaps TRBD1 as D (6 bases). V lost 4 bases, J lost 0 bases, and 10 bases lay in between. Looked up from germline, CDR1 is SGHDN and CDR2 is FVKESK. The CDR3 loop spans 16 amino acids.